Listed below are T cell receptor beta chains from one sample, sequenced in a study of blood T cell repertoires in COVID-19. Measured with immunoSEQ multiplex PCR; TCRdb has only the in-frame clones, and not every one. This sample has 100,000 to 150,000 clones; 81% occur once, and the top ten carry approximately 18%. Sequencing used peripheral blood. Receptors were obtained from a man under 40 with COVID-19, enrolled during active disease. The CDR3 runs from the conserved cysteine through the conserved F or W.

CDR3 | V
CASSPTGTSGPYEQYF | TRBV18
CASSMDLFYGYTF | TRBV12-3/TRBV12-4
CASRDYNSYEQYF | TRBV10-2
CTSTSSPSGCTDTQYF | TRBV1
CASSSPGLLSSYEQYF | TRBV5-1
CASSSGLGTGELFF | TRBV6-6
CASSPGPYNSPLHF | TRBV27
CATSDLNSYNEQFF | TRBV24-1
CASSLVARAGYNEQFF | TRBV5-8
CASRARDRGTHQPQHF | TRBV28
CASSLSGYSPLHF | TRBV5-1
CASSLGQGNSPLHF | TRBV28
CASSTSPLAETQYF | TRBV9
CASGSIYFYQGNSPLHF | TRBV9
CSVEGAGAIGNTIYF | TRBV29-1
CASSLPGRAVHEQYF | TRBV28
CASSRTQGSGANVLTF | TRBV3-1/TRBV3-2
CASSLEGGGLNTEAFF | TRBV7-6
CASSLNRGTEAFF | TRBV5-6
CASSLVLEGETQYF | TRBV5-1
CASAEYRTVAGELFF | TRBV19
CASSVGVASETQYF | TRBV9
CASSPSERDTQYF | TRBV7-9
CACLAGVTGELFF | TRBV6-5
CASSFGGGAGTEAFF | TRBV28
CASSPGTGPFEKLFF | TRBV3-1/TRBV3-2
CSAALQETQYF | TRBV20-1
CSVEDRSDGYTF | TRBV29-1
CASSLPGSNQPQHF | TRBV5-5
CASSRGQGGRETQYF | TRBV5-1
CATSDRRTSGGRNEQFF | TRBV24-1
CASSPGGVEPQHF | TRBV7-2
CASSITGKTDTQYF | TRBV19
CASSFKTGGNQPQHF | TRBV7-2
CASSLTRTGRTRNSPLHF | TRBV11-2
CASSLGTSGSRDTDTQYF | TRBV5-4
CSVGGQGVGTGELFF | TRBV29-1
CASSLDGQAYEQYF | TRBV4-2
CASTSPGNRDIQYF | TRBV28
CASSLSGRGYNEQFF | TRBV5-1
CASSFDRGEQFF | TRBV7-9
CAWSPLPGGSYNEQFF | TRBV30
CASSSGSIDHYGYTF | TRBV5-1
CASSLEGLKSRVNEAFF | TRBV5-1
CASSRPPSGSTDTQYF | TRBV19
CASSQERTVGEQYF | TRBV4-2
CASSLVLRTSGDPYEQYF | TRBV5-1
CATSRDQQETQYF | TRBV15
CASSLIAGGPDTQYF | TRBV7-9
CASSGGGMNTEAFF | TRBV19
CASGLVLAGAYNEQFF | TRBV12-5
CASSLGLEQGRGYTF | TRBV7-9
CASSSTVLAGNEQFF | TRBV5-1
CSVATGGWNTGELFF | TRBV29-1
CASSQKRGSNYEQYF | TRBV4-3
CASHHPQGADGTNEKLFF | TRBV19